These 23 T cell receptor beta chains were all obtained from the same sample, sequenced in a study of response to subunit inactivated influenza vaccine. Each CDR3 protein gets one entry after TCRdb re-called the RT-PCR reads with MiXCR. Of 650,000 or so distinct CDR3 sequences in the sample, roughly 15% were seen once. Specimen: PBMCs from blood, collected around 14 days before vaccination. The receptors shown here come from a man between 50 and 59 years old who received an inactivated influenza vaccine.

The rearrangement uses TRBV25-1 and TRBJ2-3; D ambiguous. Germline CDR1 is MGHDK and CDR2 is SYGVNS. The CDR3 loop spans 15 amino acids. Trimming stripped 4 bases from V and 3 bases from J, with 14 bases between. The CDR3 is CASSGVGLGTDTQYF. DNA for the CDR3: TGTGCCAGCAGTGGAGTAGGGTTGGGAACAGATACGCAGTATTTT.

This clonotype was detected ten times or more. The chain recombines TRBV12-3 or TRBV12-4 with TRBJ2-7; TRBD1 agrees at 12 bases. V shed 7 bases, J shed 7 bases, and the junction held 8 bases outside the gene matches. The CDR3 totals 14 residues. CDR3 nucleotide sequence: TGTGCCAGCACACCGGGACAGGGGGCACGGGAGCAGTACTTC. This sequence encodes CASTPGQGAREQYF.

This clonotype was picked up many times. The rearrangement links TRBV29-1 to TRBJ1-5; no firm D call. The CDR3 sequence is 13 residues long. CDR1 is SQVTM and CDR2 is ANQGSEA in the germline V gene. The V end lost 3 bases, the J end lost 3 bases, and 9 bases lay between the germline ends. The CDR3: CSVEEGDNQPQHF. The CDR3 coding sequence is TGCAGCGTTGAGGAAGGAGACAATCAGCCCCAGCATTTT. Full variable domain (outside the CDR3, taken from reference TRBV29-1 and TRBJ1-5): SAVISQKPSRDICQRGTSLTIQCQVDSQVTMMFWYRQQPGQSLTLIATANQGSEATYESGFVIDKFPISRPNLTFSTLTVSNMSPEDSSIYLCSVEEGDNQPQHFGDGTRLSIL.

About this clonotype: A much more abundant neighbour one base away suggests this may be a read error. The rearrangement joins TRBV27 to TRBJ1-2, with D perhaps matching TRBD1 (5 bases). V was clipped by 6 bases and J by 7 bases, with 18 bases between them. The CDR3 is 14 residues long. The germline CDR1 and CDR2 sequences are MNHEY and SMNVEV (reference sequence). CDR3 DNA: TGTGCCAGCAGGTTACGGGGGGGGAGGTTTGGCTACACCTTC. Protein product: CASRLRGGRFGYTF.

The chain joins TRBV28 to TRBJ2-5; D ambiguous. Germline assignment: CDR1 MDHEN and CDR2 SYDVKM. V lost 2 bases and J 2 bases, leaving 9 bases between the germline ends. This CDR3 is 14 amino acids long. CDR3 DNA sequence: TGTGCCAGCAGTTTAAGCCCGCCTCAAGAGACCCAGTACTTC. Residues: CASSLSPPQETQYF. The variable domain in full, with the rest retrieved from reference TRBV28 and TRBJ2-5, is DVKVTQSSRYLVKRTGEKVFLECVQDMDHENMFWYRQDPGLGLRLIYFSYDVKMKEKGDIPEGYSVSREKKERFSLILESASTNQTSMYLCASSLSPPQETQYFGPGTRLLVL.

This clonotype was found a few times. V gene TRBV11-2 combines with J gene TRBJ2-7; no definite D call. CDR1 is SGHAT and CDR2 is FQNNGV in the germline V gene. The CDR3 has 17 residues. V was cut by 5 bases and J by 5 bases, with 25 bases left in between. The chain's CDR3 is CASSHGFPDNTPDEQYF. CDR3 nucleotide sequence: TGTGCCAGCAGCCACGGATTCCCCGACAATACTCCGGACGAGCAGTACTTC. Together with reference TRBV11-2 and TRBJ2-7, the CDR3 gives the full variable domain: EAGVAQSPRYKIIEKRQSVAFWCNPISGHATLYWYQQILGQGPKLLIQFQNNGVVDDSQLPKDRFSAERLKGVDSTLKIQPAKLEDSAVYLCASSHGFPDNTPDEQYFGPGTRLTVT.

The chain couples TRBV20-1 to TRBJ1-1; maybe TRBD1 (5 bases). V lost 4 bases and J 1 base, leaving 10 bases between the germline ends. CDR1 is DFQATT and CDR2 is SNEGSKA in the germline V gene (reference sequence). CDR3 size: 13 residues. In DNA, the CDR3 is TGCAGTGCTAAGGACATTTGGAACACTGAAGCTTTCTTT. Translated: CSAKDIWNTEAFF.

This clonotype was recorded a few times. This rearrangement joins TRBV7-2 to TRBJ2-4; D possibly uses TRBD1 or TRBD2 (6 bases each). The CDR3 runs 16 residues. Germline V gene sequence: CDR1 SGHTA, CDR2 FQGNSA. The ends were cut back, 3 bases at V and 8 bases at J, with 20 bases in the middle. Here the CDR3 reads CASSLSLGKGGDIQYF. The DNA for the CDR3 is TGTGCCAGCAGCTTGTCCCTGGGAAAGGGGGGAGACATTCAGTACTTC.

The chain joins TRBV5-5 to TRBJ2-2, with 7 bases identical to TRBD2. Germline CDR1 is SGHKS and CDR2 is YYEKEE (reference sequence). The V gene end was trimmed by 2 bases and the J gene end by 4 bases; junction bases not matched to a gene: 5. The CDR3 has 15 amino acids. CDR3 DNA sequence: TGTGCCAGCAGCTTCGGCGGGAGCGCCACCGGGGAGCTGTTTTTT. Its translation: CASSFGGSATGELFF. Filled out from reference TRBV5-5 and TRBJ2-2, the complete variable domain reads DAGVTQSPTHLIKTRGQQVTLRCSPISGHKSVSWYQQVLGQGPQFIFQYYEKEERGRGNFPDRFSARQFPNYSSELNVNALLLGDSALYLCASSFGGSATGELFFGEGSRLTVL.

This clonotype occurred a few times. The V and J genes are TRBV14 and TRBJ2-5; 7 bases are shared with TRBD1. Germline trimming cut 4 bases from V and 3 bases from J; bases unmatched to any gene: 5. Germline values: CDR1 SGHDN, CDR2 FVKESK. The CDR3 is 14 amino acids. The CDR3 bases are TGTGCCAGCAGCCGAGGGACAGCTAAAGAGACCCAGTACTTC. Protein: CASSRGTAKETQYF. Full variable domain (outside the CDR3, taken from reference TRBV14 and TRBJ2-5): EAGVTQFPSHSVIEKGQTVTLRCDPISGHDNLYWYRRVMGKEIKFLLHFVKESKQDESGMPNNRFLAERTGGTYSTLKVQPAELEDSGVYFCASSRGTAKETQYFGPGTRLLVL.

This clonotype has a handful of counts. For the CDR3, the DNA is TGTGCCAGCAGCTTAGCCCCGATAGAGTCCTACGAGCAGTACTTC. Translating it yields CASSLAPIESYEQYF. V usage is TRBV7-2 and J usage is TRBJ2-7; the D is unclear. Germline V lookup: CDR1 SGHTA, CDR2 FQGNSA. CDR3 length: 15 residues. The V end was cut by 0 bases, the J end by 1 base, with 10 bases between.

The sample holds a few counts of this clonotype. CDR3 protein: CATSDSGPTGVEQYF. The CDR3 coding sequence is TGTGCCACCAGTGATTCGGGACCGACAGGAGTCGAGCAGTACTTC. V usage is TRBV24-1 and J usage is TRBJ2-7; perhaps TRBD1 as D (6 bases). V was clipped by 2 bases and J by 6 bases, with 16 bases between them. The CDR3 contains 15 residues. Per the germline V gene, CDR1 is KGHDR and CDR2 is SFDVKD.

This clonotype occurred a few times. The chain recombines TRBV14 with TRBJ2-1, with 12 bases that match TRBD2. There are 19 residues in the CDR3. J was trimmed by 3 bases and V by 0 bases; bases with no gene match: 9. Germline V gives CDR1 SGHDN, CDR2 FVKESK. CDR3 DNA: TGTGCCAGCAGCCAAGAGCTACTAGCGGGAGGCCGACTCTACAATGAGCAGTTCTTC. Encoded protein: CASSQELLAGGRLYNEQFF.

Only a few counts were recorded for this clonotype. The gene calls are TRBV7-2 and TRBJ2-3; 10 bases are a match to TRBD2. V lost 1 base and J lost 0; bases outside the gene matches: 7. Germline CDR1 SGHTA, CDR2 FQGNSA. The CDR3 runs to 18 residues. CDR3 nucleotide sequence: TGTGCCAGCAGCTTAGGGCTAGCGGGGGACCTAAGCACAGATACGCAGTATTTT. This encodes CASSLGLAGDLSTDTQYF.

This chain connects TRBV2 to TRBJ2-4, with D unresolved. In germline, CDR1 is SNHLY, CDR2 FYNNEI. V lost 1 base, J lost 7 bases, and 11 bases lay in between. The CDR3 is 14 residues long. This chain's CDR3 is CASSEDMSPNIQYF. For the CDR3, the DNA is TGTGCCAGCAGTGAAGACATGTCCCCCAACATTCAGTACTTC.

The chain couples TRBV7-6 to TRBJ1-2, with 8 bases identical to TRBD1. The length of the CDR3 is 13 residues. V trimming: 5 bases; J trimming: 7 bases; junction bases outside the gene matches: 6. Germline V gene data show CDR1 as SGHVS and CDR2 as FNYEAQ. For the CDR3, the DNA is TGTGCCAGCAGCACCTCGGACAGGGCTGGCTACACCTTC. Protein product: CASSTSDRAGYTF.

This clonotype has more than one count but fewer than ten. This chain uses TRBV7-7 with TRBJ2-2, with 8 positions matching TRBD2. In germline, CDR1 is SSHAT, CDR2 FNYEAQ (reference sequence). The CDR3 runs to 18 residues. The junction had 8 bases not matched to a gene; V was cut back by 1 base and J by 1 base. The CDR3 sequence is CASSLGLAGAVNTGELFF. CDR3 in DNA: TGTGCCAGCAGCTTAGGGCTAGCGGGCGCAGTGAACACCGGGGAGCTGTTTTTT.

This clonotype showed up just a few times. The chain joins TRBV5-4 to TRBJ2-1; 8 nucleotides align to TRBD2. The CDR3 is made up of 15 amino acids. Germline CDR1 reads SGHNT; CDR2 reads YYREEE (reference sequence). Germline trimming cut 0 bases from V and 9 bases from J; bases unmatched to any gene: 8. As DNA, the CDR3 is TGTGCCAGCAGCTTGGAAGGTAGCGGGACATCTGAGCAGTTCTTC. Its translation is CASSLEGSGTSEQFF.

The CDR3 reads CASSQEPGTANTGELFF. DNA for the CDR3: TGCGCCAGCAGCCAAGAGCCCGGGACAGCGAACACCGGGGAGCTGTTTTTT. The chain carries TRBV4-3 and TRBJ2-2; 7 nucleotides agree with TRBD1. Germline V lookup: CDR1 LGHNA, CDR2 YSLEER. The CDR3 runs to 17 residues. The trim removed 0 bases at V and 0 bases at J, leaving 4 bases unmatched.

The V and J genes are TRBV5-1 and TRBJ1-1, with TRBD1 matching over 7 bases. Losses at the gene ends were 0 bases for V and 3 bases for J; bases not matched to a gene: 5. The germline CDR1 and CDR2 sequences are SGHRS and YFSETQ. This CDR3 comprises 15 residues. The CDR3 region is CASSLEQGGYTEAFF. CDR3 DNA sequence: TGCGCCAGCAGCTTGGAGCAGGGGGGTTACACTGAAGCTTTCTTT. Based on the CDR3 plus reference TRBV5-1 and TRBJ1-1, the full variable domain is KAGVTQTPRYLIKTRGQQVTLSCSPISGHRSVSWYQQTPGQGLQFLFEYFSETQRNKGNFPGRFSGRQFSNSRSEMNVSTLELGDSALYLCASSLEQGGYTEAFFGQGTRLTVV.

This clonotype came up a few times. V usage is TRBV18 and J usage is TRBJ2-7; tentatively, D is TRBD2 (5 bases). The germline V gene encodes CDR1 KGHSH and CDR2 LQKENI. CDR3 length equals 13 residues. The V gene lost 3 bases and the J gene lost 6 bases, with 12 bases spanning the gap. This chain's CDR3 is CASSPRAAGEQYF. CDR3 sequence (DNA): TGTGCCAGCTCACCGCGGGCTGCTGGCGAGCAGTACTTC.

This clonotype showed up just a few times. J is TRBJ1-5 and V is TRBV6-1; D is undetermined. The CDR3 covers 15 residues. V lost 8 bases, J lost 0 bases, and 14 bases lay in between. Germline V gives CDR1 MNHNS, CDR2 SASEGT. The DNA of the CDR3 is TGTGCCAGCGCGCCCGTGGCGGATAGCAATCAGCCCCAGCATTTT. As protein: CASAPVADSNQPQHF.

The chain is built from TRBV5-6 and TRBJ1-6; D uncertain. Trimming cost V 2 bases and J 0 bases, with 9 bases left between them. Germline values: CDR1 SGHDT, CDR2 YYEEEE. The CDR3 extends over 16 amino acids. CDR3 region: CASSFGGFSYNSPLHF. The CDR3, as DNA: TGTGCCAGCAGCTTTGGTGGGTTCTCCTATAATTCACCCCTCCACTTT.